Each of the 11 T cell receptor beta chains below was sequenced from the same sample in a study of vaccination and CD4 T cells after COVID-19. Sample treatment: roughly 10-day PBMC culture with coronavirus spike peptide pools or control peptides (ViraFEST assay). These receptors' antigens are unknown. An Oncomine TCR Beta short-read assay was used to sequence the DNA from cultured CD4+ T cells. TCRdb used MiXCR to reprocess the PCR reads, holding one entry per CDR3 protein. The sample shows 15,000 to 20,000 distinct CDR3 sequences, roughly 51% of them seen only once. The sample was CD4+ T cells from blood, cultured in vitro. The receptors were gathered from a human donor who had recovered from COVID-19.

V and J are TRBV29-1 and TRBJ2-5; D is possibly TRBD1 (6 bases). Germline CDR1 SQVTM, CDR2 ANQGSEA. This CDR3 has 12 amino acids. Trimming took off 4 bases at V and 7 bases at J, with 13 bases between the two ends. CDR3 sequence: CSVAGAAGTQYF. CDR3 nucleotide sequence: TGCAGCGTTGCAGGGGCGGCGGGGACCCAGTACTTC.

The V and J genes are TRBV7-9 and TRBJ1-1; D gene uncertain. The CDR3 consists of 12 residues. V gave up 5 bases and J gave up 0 bases, with 4 bases separating them. From germline, CDR1 is SEHNR and CDR2 FQNEAQ (reference sequence). CDR3 sequence reads: CASSTLNTEAFF. The CDR3 region has the DNA TGTGCCAGCAGCACACTGAACACTGAAGCTTTCTTT.

The count of this clonotype is one. This sequence joins TRBV11-2 and TRBJ1-6, with D maybe TRBD1 (6 bases). In germline, CDR1 is SGHAT, CDR2 FQNNGV. V shed 6 bases and J shed 8 bases, with 17 bases lying between them. This CDR3 comprises 15 residues. For the CDR3, the DNA is TGTGCCAGCAGTCGGCGGGGGGCGCTTGATTCACCCCTCCACTTT. Translating gives CASSRRGALDSPLHF.

V gene TRBV20-1 combines with J gene TRBJ2-7, with TRBD1 matching 11 bases. The CDR3 spans 15 residues. V lost 1 base and J lost 5; bases outside the gene matches: 7. Germline V gene data show CDR1 as DFQATT and CDR2 as SNEGSKA (reference sequence). CDR3: CSARVMDRGLDEQYF. In DNA, the CDR3 is TGCAGTGCTAGAGTTATGGACAGGGGGCTGGACGAGCAGTACTTC.

The rearrangement joins TRBV25-1 to TRBJ2-1; 13 bases agree with TRBD2. In germline, CDR1 is MGHDK, CDR2 SYGVNS. The ends lost 4 bases at V and 8 bases at J; junction bases unmatched: 5. This CDR3 spans 15 amino acids. In DNA, the CDR3 is TGTGCCAGCAGTGGCCGGACTAGCGGGGGCGATGAGCAGTTCTTC. Its protein product is CASSGRTSGGDEQFF.

The V and J genes are TRBV7-6 and TRBJ2-5; D is unresolved. The V gene's germline CDR1 is SGHVS and CDR2 FNYEAQ. The V end was cut by 4 bases, the J end by 2 bases, with 11 bases between. CDR3 length: 14 residues. The CDR3 loop reads CASSSFSQQETQYF. The CDR3 DNA sequence: TGTGCCAGCAGCTCCTTCAGCCAACAAGAGACCCAGTACTTC. Supplemented by reference TRBV7-6 and TRBJ2-5, the full variable domain reads GAGVSQSPRYKVTKRGQDVALRCDPISGHVSLYWYRQALGQGPEFLTYFNYEAQQDKSGLPNDRFSAERPEGSISTLTIQRTEQRDSAMYRCASSSFSQQETQYFGPGTRLLVL.

The genes are TRBV2 and TRBJ2-3, with TRBD2 identical over 11 bases. CDR3 length: 13 residues. Germline V gene sequence: CDR1 SNHLY, CDR2 FYNNEI. Trimming took 3 bases from V and 14 from J; bases not matched to a gene: 7. CDR3 amino acids: CASSDTSGSPPYF. CDR3 coding DNA: TGTGCCAGCAGTGACACTAGCGGGAGCCCCCCGTATTTT.

V gene TRBV6-5 combines with J gene TRBJ1-1; tentatively, D is TRBD1 (5 bases). Germline-derived CDR1 and CDR2 are MNHEY and SVGAGI. The CDR3 is made up of 14 amino acids. V was pared by 2 bases and J by 4 bases, with 11 bases between. The CDR3 DNA sequence: TGTGCCAGCAGTTACCAGGGTATCGGCACTGAAGCTTTCTTT. Amino acids: CASSYQGIGTEAFF.

DNA of the CDR3: TGTGCCAGCATTTTGAGGCGGAACAATGAGCAGTTCTTC. Translation: CASILRRNNEQFF. This sequence joins TRBV2 and TRBJ2-1; D call uncertain. The V gene's germline CDR1 is SNHLY and CDR2 FYNNEI. The CDR3 contains 13 residues. Trimming stripped 7 bases from V and 5 bases from J, with 12 bases between.

The chain carries TRBV15 and TRBJ1-5; D gene uncertain. The CDR3 runs 12 residues. CDR1 LNHNV and CDR2 YYDKDF come from the germline V gene (reference sequence). V was pared by 8 bases and J by 3 bases, with 8 bases between. The CDR3 DNA reads as TGTGCCACCGGAAAGACCAATCAGCCCCAGCATTTT. Amino acids: CATGKTNQPQHF.

The chain links TRBV7-2 to TRBJ1-5, with 8 bases lining up with TRBD1. CDR1 and CDR2 from the germline V gene are SGHTA and FQGNSA. Losses at the gene ends were 3 bases for V and 2 bases for J; bases not matched to a gene: 3. The CDR3 is made up of 15 amino acids. The CDR3, as DNA: TGTGCCAGCAGCTTTGTACAGGGGGGCAATCAGCCCCAGCATTTT. Its protein product is CASSFVQGGNQPQHF.